This T cell receptor beta chain was documented in a study of OX40 agonist ivuxolimab in advanced cancers. At the level of the study: At 65% to 90% male, the cohort had a mean age of roughly 60 years, ranging from about 23 to 79. Three patients showed partial responses: one hepatocellular carcinoma and two cutaneous melanoma cases.

The protocol was immunoSEQ multiplex PCR, while the TCRdb copy is restricted to in-frame clones and leaves out a portion. The sample has 50,000 to 70,000 clones, approximately 90% seen once. There are 14 residues in the CDR3. V was clipped by 2 bases and J by 2 bases; unmatched bases: 2. Per the germline V gene, CDR1 is MNHEY and CDR2 is SMNVEV (reference sequence). The sequenced sample was CD4+ or CD8+ T cells sorted from blood, obtained in a trial of the OX40 agonist ivuxolimab. This clonotype was sampled from an adult with an advanced solid tumor such as melanoma, head and neck, liver or kidney cancer. This chain joins TRBV27 and TRBJ2-7; 8 bases agree with TRBD2. The CDR3 DNA sequence: TGTGCCAGCAGTTTAGAAGCGGGAGCCTACGAGCAGTACTTC. Protein sequence: CASSLEAGAYEQYF.